One sample yielded the 5 T cell receptor beta chains listed below, sequenced in a study of T cell repertoires in cytomegalovirus infection. A single record per CDR3 protein comes from TCRdb applying MiXCR to the reads. The table includes approximately 140,000 distinct CDR3 sequences, about 24% detected once. No cognate antigen is known for these TCRs. Sample: PBMCs, sequenced either directly or after in vitro stimulation (not recorded which). These receptors came from a human donor in good health (CMV status not recorded). Some clones in this sample may be carry-over from other donors' samples.

This clonotype showed up just a few times. V gene TRBV6-2 or TRBV6-3 combines with J gene TRBJ2-5, with 12 nucleotides matching TRBD2. The CDR3 contains 16 residues. Germline CDR1 is MNHEY and CDR2 is SVGEGT. With 2 bases clipped from V and 2 bases from J, the junction kept 3 bases outside the gene matches. DNA for the CDR3: TGTGCCAGCAGTTACCGACTAGCGGGGGATCAAGAGACCCAGTACTTC. Translating it yields CASSYRLAGDQETQYF.

The V and J genes are TRBV6-1 and TRBJ2-3; D may be TRBD1 (6 bases). Trimming cost V 1 base and J 4 bases, with 12 bases left between them. Germline values: CDR1 MNHNS, CDR2 SASEGT. The CDR3 loop spans 15 amino acids. The chain's CDR3 is CASSEDRVPADTQYF. The CDR3 coding sequence is TGTGCCAGCAGTGAAGACAGGGTCCCGGCAGATACGCAGTATTTT.

The chain carries TRBV19 and TRBJ2-7; TRBD1 agrees at 9 bases. The CDR3 has 12 residues. Trimming took 9 bases from V and 6 from J; bases not matched to a gene: 6. CDR1 and CDR2 (germline): LNHDA, SQIVND (reference sequence). As DNA, the CDR3 is TGTGCCAGCGGGACAGGGATTAGCGAGCAGTACTTC. This gives the protein CASGTGISEQYF.

This clonotype has at least ten counts. This sequence joins TRBV7-2 and TRBJ2-3; D tentatively reads TRBD1 or TRBD2 (5 bases each). The CDR3 consists of 15 residues. In germline, CDR1 is SGHTA, CDR2 FQGNSA. Trimming shortened V by 0 bases and J by 7 bases, and 14 bases separated the two germline ends. The CDR3 DNA follows: TGTGCCAGCAGCTTAGCGACAGTTGGAGGATATACGCAGTATTTT. It yields the protein CASSLATVGGYTQYF.

This clonotype was seen a handful of times. The chain combines TRBV4-3 with TRBJ2-5, with no clear D. CDR3 length: 16 residues. The germline V gene has CDR1 LGHNA and CDR2 YSLEER. The V gene lost 0 bases and the J gene lost 5 bases, with 16 bases spanning the gap. This CDR3 reads CASSQEGRVSGETQYF. The CDR3 DNA sequence: TGCGCCAGCAGCCAAGAGGGCCGTGTATCCGGGGAGACCCAGTACTTC.